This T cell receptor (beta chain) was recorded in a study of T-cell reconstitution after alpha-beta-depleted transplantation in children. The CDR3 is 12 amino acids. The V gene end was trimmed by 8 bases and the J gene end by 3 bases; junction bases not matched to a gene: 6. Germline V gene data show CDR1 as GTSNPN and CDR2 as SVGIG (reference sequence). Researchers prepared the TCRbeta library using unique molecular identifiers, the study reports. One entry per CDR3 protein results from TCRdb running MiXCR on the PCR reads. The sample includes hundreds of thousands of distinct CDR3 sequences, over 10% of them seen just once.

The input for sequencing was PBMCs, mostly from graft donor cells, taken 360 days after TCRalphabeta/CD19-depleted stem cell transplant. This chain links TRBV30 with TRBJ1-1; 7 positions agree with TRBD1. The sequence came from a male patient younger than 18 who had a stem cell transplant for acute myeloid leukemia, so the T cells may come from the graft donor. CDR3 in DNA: TGTGCCGGAAGAACAGGGGACACTGAAGCTTTCTTT. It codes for CAGRTGDTEAFF.